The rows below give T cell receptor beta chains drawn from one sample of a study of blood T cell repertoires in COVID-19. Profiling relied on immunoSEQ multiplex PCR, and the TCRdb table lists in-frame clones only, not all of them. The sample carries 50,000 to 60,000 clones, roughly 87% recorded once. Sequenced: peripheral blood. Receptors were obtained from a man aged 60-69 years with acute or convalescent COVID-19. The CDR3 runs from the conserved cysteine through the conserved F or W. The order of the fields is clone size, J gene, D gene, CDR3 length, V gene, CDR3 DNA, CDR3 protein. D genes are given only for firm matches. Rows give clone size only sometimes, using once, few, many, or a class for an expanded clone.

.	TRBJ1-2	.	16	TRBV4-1	TGCGCCAGCAGCCAAGATCGGAGGGTATACCTCCCTGGCTACACCTTC	CASSQDRRVYLPGYTF
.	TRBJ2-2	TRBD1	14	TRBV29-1	TGCAGCGTTGGGCAGGGGGCACGTAGCGGGGAGCTGTTTTTT	CSVGQGARSGELFF
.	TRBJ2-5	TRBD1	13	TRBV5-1	TGCGCCAGCAGTCAGGACAGGGCAGAGACCCAGTACTTC	CASSQDRAETQYF
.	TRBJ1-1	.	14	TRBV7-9	TGTGCCAGCAGCTTATCCGACAGCTGGATTGGGGCTTTCTTT	CASSLSDSWIGAFF
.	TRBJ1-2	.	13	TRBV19	TGTGCCAGTAGTATCCGGAGGAACTATGGCTACACCTTC	CASSIRRNYGYTF
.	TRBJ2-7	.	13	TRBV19	TGTGCCAGTAGCTCAGGACAGACCTACGAGCAGTACTTC	CASSSGQTYEQYF
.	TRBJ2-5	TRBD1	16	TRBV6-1	TGTGCCAGCAGGGAAATGGATACAGGGGGGAAAGAGACCCAGTACTTC	CASREMDTGGKETQYF
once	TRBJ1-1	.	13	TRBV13	TGTGCCAGCAGCTCCTACAGGGACACTGAAGCTTTCTTT	CASSSYRDTEAFF
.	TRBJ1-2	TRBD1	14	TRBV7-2	TGTGCCAGCAGCTGGGGGACAGGGGGAAATGGCTACACCTTC	CASSWGTGGNGYTF
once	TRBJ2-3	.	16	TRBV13	TGTGCCAGCAGCTTCGGGGGCGGGGGAGGCACAGATACGCAGTATTTT	CASSFGGGGGTDTQYF
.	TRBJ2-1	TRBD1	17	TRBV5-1	TGCGCCAGCAACGGGTTTCCGGGACAGGGGACCTACAATGAGCAGTTCTTC	CASNGFPGQGTYNEQFF
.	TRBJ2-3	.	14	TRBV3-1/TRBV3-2	TGTGCCAGCAGCACTTCGACTAGCACAGATACGCAGTATTTT	CASSTSTSTDTQYF
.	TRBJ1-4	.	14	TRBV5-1	TGCGCCAGCAGCTCGACATGGTTATCTGAAAAACTGTTTTTT	CASSSTWLSEKLFF
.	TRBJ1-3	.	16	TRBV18	TGTGCCAGCTCACCACCGAGGCGGATCTCTGGAAACACCATATATTTT	CASSPPRRISGNTIYF
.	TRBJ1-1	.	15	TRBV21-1	TGTGCCAGCATCAGAAATTCCGGGGTGAACACTGAAGCTTTCTTT	CASIRNSGVNTEAFF
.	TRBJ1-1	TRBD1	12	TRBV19	TGTGCCAGTAAGGGACAGCTTGCTGAAGCTTTCTTT	CASKGQLAEAFF
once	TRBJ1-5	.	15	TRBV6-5	TGTGCCAGCGGAGCGTTCGACAGGCTCAATCAGCCCCAGCATTTT	CASGAFDRLNQPQHF
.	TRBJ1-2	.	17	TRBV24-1	TGTGCCACCAGTGATTCCACCCCAGGGTTGGCTAACTATGGCTACACCTTC	CATSDSTPGLANYGYTF